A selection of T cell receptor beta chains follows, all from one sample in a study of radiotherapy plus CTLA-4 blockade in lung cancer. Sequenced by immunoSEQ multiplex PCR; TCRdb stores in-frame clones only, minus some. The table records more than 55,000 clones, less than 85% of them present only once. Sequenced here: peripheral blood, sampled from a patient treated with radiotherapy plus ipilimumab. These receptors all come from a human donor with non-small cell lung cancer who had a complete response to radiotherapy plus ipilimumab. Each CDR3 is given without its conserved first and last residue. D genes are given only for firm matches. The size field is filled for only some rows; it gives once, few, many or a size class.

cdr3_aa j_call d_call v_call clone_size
ASRERGTGGRYEQF TRBJ2-1 TRBD1 TRBV10-2 NA
ASSKGDRGIVYQETQY TRBJ2-5 TRBD1 TRBV7-9 NA
ASSLFEGAGYT TRBJ1-2 NA TRBV7-9 once
ASSADRTPTYNEQF TRBJ2-1 NA TRBV4-1 NA
ASRRQGLNTEAF TRBJ1-1 TRBD1 TRBV6-5 NA
ASSLEGRAHGYT TRBJ1-2 NA TRBV7-6 once
ASSRSTVGRQEQY TRBJ2-7 NA TRBV7-6 NA
ASSDWAGGYGYT TRBJ1-2 NA TRBV6-5 few
ASSQGAGGVPATDTQY TRBJ2-3 TRBD2 TRBV4-3 NA
ASSPHVGGLPEQY TRBJ2-7 NA TRBV7-2 NA
ASSSYRNTGELF TRBJ2-2 NA TRBV27 few
ASSPGLSGRSGNTIY TRBJ1-3 NA TRBV18 NA
ASSLPAGENSPLH TRBJ1-6 NA TRBV18 NA
ASSPPGVSYEQY TRBJ2-7 NA TRBV6-6 NA